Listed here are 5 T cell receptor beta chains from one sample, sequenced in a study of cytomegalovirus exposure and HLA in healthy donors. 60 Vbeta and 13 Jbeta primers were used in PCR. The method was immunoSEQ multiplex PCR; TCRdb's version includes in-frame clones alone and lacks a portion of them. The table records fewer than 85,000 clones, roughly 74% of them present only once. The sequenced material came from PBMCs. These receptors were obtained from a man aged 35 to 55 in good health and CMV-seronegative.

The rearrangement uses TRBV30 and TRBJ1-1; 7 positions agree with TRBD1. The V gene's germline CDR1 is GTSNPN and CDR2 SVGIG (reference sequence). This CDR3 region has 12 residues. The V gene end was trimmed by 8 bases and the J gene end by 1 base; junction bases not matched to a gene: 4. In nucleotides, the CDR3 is TGTGCCCACCGACAGGGGAACACTGAAGCTTTCTTT. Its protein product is CAHRQGNTEAFF. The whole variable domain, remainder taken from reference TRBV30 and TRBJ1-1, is SQTIHQWPATLVQPVGSPLSLECTVEGTSNPNLYWYRQAAGRGLQLLFYSVGIGQISSEVPQNLSASRPQDRQFILSSKKLLLSDSGFYLCAHRQGNTEAFFGQGTRLTVV.

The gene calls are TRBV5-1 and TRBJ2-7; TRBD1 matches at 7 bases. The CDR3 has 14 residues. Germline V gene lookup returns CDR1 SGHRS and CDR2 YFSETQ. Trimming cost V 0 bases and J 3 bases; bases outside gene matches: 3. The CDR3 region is CASSLGQGNYEQYF. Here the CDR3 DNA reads TGCGCCAGCAGCTTGGGACAGGGAAACTACGAGCAGTACTTC.

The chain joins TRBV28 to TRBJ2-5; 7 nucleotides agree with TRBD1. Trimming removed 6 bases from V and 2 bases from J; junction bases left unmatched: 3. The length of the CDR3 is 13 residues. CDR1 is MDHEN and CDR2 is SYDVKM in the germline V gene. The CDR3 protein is CASRVTGQETQYF. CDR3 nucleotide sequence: TGTGCCAGCAGGGTGACAGGGCAAGAGACCCAGTACTTC.

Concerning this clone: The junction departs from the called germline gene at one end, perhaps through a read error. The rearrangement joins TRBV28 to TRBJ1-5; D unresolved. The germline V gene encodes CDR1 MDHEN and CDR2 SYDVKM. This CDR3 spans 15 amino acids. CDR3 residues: CASSLRLTTYQPQHF. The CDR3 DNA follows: TGTGCTAGCAGTTTAAGGTTGACTACCTATCAGCCCCAGCATTTT. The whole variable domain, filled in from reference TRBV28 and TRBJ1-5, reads DVKVTQSSRYLVKRTGEKVFLECVQDMDHENMFWYRQDPGLGLRLIYFSYDVKMKEKGDIPEGYSVSREKKERFSLILESASTNQTSMYLCASSLRLTTYQPQHFGDGTRLSIL.

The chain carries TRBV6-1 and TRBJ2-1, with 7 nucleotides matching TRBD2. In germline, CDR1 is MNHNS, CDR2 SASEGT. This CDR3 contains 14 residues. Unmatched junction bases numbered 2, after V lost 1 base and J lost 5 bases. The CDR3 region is CASSEGDYDNEQFF. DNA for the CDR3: TGTGCCAGCAGTGAAGGGGACTACGACAATGAGCAGTTCTTC.